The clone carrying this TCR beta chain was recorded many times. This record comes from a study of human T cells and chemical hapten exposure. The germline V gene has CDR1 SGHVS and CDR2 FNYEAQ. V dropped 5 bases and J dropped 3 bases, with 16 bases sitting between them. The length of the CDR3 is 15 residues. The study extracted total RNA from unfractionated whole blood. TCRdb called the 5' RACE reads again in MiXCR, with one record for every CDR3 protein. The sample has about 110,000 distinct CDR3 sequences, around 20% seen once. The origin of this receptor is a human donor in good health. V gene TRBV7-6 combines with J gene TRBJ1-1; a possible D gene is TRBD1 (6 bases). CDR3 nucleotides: TGTGCCAGCAGCCCACCGGGGGCGAGGTACACTGAAGCTTTCTTT. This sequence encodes CASSPPGARYTEAFF.